This TCR beta chain originates from a study of shared clonotypes between healthy human individuals. This table comes from immunoSEQ multiplex PCR, and its TCRdb copy is limited to in-frame clones, with some not included. The table shows some 2.3 million clones, with more than 85% occurring only once. V lost 4 bases and J lost 2, with 8 bases in between. The germline CDR1 and CDR2 sequences are SNHLY and FYNNEI. The CDR3 spans 13 residues. The chain has TRBV2 and TRBJ1-2; the D is unclear. This clonotype was sampled from a man aged 18 to 29 in good health. Some clones in this sample may be carry-over from other donors' samples. Sequencing input: naive CD4+ T cells from PBMCs. Subset: CD45RA+ positively selected. The CDR3 coding sequence is TGTGCCAGCAGTGTCTCTACGAACTATGGCTACACCTTC. Translated, it gives CASSVSTNYGYTF.